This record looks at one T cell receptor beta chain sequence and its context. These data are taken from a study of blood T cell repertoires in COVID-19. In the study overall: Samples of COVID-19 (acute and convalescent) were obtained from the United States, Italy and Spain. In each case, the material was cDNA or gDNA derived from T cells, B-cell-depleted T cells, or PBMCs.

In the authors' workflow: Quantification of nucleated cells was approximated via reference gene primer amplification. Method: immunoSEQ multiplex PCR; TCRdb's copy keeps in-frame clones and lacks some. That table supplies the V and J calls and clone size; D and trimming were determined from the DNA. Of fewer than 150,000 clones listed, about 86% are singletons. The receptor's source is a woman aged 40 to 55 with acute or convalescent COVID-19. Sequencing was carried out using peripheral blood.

The CDR3 protein is CASSQDRGIYGYTF. CDR3 DNA: TGCGCCAGCAGCCAAGACAGGGGGATCTATGGCTACACCTTC. The chain combines TRBV4-1 with TRBJ1-2; TRBD1 matches at 7 bases. V lost 0 bases to trimming and J lost 4 bases; unmatched junction nucleotides: 2. From germline, CDR1 is MGHRA and CDR2 YSYEKL. The CDR3 runs to 14 residues.